Listed here is a single T cell receptor beta chain. What this receptor recognizes is not known. Base quality data are lacking; no much larger clone is found one base away. The sample comes from a study of Ad26.COV2.S vaccination and SARS-CoV-2 variants (dated by TCRdb to about 2021). The study in broad terms: TCRbeta repertoire sequencing served as the tool for gauging how specific and how broad the SARS-CoV-2-reactive T cell receptors were following Ad26.COV2.S vaccination. A total of around 32 samples were included in the TCR-sequenced set, comprising roughly 20 Ad26.COV2.S vaccine recipients, 5 placebo recipients and 8 SARS-CoV-2 convalescent individuals. The study at large found these results: Higher spike-specific TCR breadth was observed in Ad26.COV2.S recipients than in placebo recipients (P = 0.0014). Vaccine and placebo recipients had comparable non-spike TCR breadth, which fits with the vaccine containing only spike. After vaccination, spike-specific CD8+ and CD4+ T cell responses were reported to show substantial breadth. It was noted by the authors that total T cell responses may have been underestimated by the TCR breadth and depth analyses.

The CDR3 runs 14 residues from the cysteine to the phenylalanine. Just CDR3 DNA is preserved here, 42 bases in frame from base 1. The germline V gene (reference sequence) provides CDR1 LNHNV and CDR2 YYDKDF. Between the V and J ends, shortened by 1 base and 0 bases respectively, the junction contains 5 bases. The time point label corresponds to: individuals recovered from natural SARS-CoV-2 infection. TCRbeta CDR3 regions were sequenced with the immunoSEQ Assay. After extraction, genomic DNA underwent amplification by bias-controlled multiplex PCR, followed by high-throughput sequencing. The source study handled its data this way. To quantify the absolute abundance of every unique TCRbeta CDR3 region, sequences were collapsed and filtered. Usable DNA was measured by amplifying reference genes present in all nucleated cells, and TCRbeta template counts were normalized to that usable DNA to estimate T cell fraction. Repertoire TCRs were annotated as SARS-CoV-2-specific by exact matching of V gene, CDR3 amino acid sequence and J gene to a known reactive TCR set. The reference SARS-CoV-2 TCR set was derived from MIRA and filtered for enrichment in COVID-19-positive ImmuneCODE repertoires, a step that removed public or cross-reactive TCRs. Using the MIRA antigens, annotated TCRs were further analysed by specific ORF or by position within an ORF. Depth was the summed frequency of annotated unique rearrangements, while breadth was defined as annotated unique rearrangements over total unique productive rearrangements. Two-sided Wilcoxon rank-sum tests were used to compare TCR breadth between groups. Not all clones reach the TCRdb copy of this immuneACCESS table, which keeps in-frame sequences only. Checked studies attribute under half of the gap to unresolved V genes and leave the rest unexplained. V and J calls and clone size are as listed in that table; D and trimming were resolved from the DNA. Counted in this sample were roughly 100,000 clones; over 60% of them appeared once. The leading ten clones occupy about 18% of the sample.

This sample comprised peripheral blood, obtained after recovery from COVID-19. The clonotype was recovered from a human donor who had recovered from COVID-19. Recombination joined TRBV15 with TRBJ2-3, with the D gene not clear enough to name. The nucleotide sequence reads TGTGCCACCAGCAGAGGCGTCAGCACAGATACGCAGTATTTT. Translated, this is CATSRGVSTDTQYF.